This TCR beta chain is from a study of cytomegalovirus exposure and HLA in healthy donors. Study outcomes and limitations: In a later analysis, at a false discovery rate of 0.05, 17,000 or so TCR beta sequences were associated with HLA alleles. Within the data, a cluster of highly shared sequence variants was likely a sequencing artifact. A list of about 180 TCR beta chains associated with cytomegalovirus was given.

In the PCR, 60 Vbeta and 13 Jbeta primers were used. Clones were read by immunoSEQ multiplex PCR, and TCRdb kept only the in-frame ones, dropping some. The sample lists under 120,000 clones, about 70% occurring once. For this clone: Its specificity is not known.

The ends were cut back, 5 bases at V and 0 bases at J, with 22 bases in the middle. CDR1 and CDR2 (germline): LNHDA, SQIVND (reference sequence). CDR3 size: 18 residues. Source material: PBMCs. The clonotype comes from a man aged 50 or older in good health and CMV-seropositive. The chain has TRBV19 and TRBJ1-1; D might be TRBD1 (5 bases). The CDR3 loop reads CASSRTLRGSLMNTEAFF. CDR3 in DNA: TGTGCCAGTAGTCGTACCTTACGGGGGTCATTAATGAACACTGAAGCTTTCTTT.